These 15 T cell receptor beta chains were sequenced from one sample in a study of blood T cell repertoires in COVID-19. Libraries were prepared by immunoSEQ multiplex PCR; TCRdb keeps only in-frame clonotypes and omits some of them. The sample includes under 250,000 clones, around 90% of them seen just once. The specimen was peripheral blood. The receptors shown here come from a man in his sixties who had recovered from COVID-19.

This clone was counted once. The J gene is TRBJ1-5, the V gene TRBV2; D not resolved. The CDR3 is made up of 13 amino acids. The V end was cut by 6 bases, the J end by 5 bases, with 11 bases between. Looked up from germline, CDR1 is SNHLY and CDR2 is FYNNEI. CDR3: CASRPERDQPQHF. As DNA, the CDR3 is TGTGCCAGCAGGCCGGAGAGGGATCAGCCCCAGCATTTT. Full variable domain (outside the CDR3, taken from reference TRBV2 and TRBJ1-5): EPEVTQTPSHQVTQMGQEVILRCVPISNHLYFYWYRQILGQKVEFLVSFYNNEISEKSEIFDDQFSVERPDGSNFTLKIRSTKLEDSAMYFCASRPERDQPQHFGDGTRLSIL.

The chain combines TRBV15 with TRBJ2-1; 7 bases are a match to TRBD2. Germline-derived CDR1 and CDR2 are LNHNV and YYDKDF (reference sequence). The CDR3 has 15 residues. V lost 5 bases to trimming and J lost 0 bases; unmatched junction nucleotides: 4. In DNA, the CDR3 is TGTGCCACCAGCGCAAGCGGGATCTCCTACAATGAGCAGTTCTTC. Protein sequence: CATSASGISYNEQFF.

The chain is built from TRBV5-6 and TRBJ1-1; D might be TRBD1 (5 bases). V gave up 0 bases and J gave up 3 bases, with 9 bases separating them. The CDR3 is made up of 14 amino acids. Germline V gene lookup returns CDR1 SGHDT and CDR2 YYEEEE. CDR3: CASSLAGIYTEAFF. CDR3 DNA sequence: TGTGCCAGCAGCTTGGCAGGGATTTACACTGAAGCTTTCTTT.

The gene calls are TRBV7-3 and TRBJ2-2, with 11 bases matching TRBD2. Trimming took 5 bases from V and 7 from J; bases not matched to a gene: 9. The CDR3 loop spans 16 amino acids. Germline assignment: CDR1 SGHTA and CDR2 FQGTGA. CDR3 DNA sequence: TGTGCCAGCAGCCCAACTAGCGGGAGCGTAGTCGGGGAGCTGTTTTTT. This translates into CASSPTSGSVVGELFF.

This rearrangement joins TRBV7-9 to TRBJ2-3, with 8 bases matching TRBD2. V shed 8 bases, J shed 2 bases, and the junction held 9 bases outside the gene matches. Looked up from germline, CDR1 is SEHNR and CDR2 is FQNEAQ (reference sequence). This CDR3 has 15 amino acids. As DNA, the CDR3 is TGTGCCAGCCCGGGGGGGCGGGGGCCCACAGATACGCAGTATTTT. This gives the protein CASPGGRGPTDTQYF. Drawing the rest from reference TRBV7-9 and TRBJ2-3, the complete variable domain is DTGVSQNPRHKITKRGQNVTFRCDPISEHNRLYWYRQTLGQGPEFLTYFQNEAQLEKSRLLSDRFSAERPKGSFSTLEIQRTEQGDSAMYLCASPGGRGPTDTQYFGPGTRLTVL.

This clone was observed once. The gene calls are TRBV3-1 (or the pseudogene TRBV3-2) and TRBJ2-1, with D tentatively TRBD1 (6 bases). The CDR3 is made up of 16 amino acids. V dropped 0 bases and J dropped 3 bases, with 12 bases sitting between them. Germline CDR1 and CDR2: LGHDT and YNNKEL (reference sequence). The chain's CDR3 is CASSQDRGNFYNEQFF. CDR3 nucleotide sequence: TGTGCCAGCAGCCAAGACAGGGGCAACTTCTACAATGAGCAGTTCTTC.

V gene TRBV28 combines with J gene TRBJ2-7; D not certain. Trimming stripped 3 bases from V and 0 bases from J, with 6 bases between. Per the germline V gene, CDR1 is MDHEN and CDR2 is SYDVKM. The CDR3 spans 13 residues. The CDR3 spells CASSLKPSYEQYF. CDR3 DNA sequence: TGTGCCAGCAGTTTGAAGCCCTCCTACGAGCAGTACTTC.

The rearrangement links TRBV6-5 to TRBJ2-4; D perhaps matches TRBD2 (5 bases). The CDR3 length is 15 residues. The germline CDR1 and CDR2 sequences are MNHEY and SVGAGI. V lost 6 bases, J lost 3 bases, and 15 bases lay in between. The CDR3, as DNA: TGTGCCAGCAGGGACGTCTCACGGGGCAAAAACATTCAGTACTTC. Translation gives CASRDVSRGKNIQYF.

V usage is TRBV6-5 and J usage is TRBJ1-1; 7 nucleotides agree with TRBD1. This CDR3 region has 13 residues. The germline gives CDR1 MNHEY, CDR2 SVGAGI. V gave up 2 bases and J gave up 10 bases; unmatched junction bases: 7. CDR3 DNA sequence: TGTGCCAGCAGTTACCGTACAGGGGTTGGAGCTTTCTTT. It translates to CASSYRTGVGAFF.

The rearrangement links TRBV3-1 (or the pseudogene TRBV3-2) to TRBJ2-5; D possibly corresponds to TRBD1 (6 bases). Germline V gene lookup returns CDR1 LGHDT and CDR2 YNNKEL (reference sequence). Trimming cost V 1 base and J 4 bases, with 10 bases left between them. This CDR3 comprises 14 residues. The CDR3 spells CASSQAGAGETQYF. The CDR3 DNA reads TGTGCCAGCAGCCAAGCAGGGGCAGGAGAGACCCAGTACTTC.

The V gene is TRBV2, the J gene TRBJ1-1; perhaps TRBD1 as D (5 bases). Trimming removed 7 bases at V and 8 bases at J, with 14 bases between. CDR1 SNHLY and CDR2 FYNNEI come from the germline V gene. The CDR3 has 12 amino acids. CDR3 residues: CASKGQGVEAFF. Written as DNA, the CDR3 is TGTGCCAGCAAAGGGCAGGGTGTGGAAGCTTTCTTT.

The CDR3 spells CASSFSAGEETQYF. CDR3 coding DNA: TGCGCCAGCAGCTTTTCGGCAGGGGAAGAGACCCAGTACTTC. This chain joins TRBV5-1 and TRBJ2-5; tentative D call: TRBD1 (6 bases). There are 14 residues in the CDR3. Trimming removed 2 bases from V and 3 bases from J, with 11 bases in between. Germline V CDR1 and CDR2: SGHRS, YFSETQ. The full variable domain, with the rest looked up from reference TRBV5-1 and TRBJ2-5, is KAGVTQTPRYLIKTRGQQVTLSCSPISGHRSVSWYQQTPGQGLQFLFEYFSETQRNKGNFPGRFSGRQFSNSRSEMNVSTLELGDSALYLCASSFSAGEETQYFGPGTRLLVL.

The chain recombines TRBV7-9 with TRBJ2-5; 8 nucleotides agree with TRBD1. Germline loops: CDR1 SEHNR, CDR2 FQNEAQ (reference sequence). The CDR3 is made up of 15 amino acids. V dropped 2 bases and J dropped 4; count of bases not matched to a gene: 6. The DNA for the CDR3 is TGTGCCAGCAGCTTAACGGGACAGGTGTCAGAGACCCAGTACTTC. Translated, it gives CASSLTGQVSETQYF.

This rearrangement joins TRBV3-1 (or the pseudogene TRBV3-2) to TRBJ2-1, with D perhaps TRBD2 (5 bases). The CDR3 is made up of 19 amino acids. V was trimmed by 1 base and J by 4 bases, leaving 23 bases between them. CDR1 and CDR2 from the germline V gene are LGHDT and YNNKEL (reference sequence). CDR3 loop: CASSQVVPLGVLGYNEQFF. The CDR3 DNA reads TGTGCCAGCAGCCAAGTTGTCCCCCTCGGGGTGCTTGGGTACAATGAGCAGTTCTTC.

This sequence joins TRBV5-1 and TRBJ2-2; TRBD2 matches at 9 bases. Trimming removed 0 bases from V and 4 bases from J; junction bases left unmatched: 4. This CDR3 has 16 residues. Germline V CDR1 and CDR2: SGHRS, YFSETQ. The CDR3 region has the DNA TGCGCCAGCAGCTTGGGGGGACTAGCAGGCACCGGGGAGCTGTTTTTT. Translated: CASSLGGLAGTGELFF.